The present entry profiles one T cell receptor beta chain with its context. No antigen is known for it. Per-base quality was not reported, and no clone a single base away is much larger than it. This specimen belongs to a study of CD4 T cells in relation to SARS-CoV-2 and coronaviruses (dated by TCRdb to the early 2020s). For context, the study as a whole: Patient-derived lymphoblastoid cell lines were used to map the HLA restriction of shared crossreactive spike epitopes. Memory CD4+ T cell crossreactivity between SARS-CoV-2 and common cold coronavirus spike proteins was assessed at the TCR clonotype level in the study. Samples from a few pre-COVID donors and the naive versus memory experiments were sequenced with the Adaptive Biotechnologies TCR-sequencing kit; other data were Illumina-based. For other donors in the study, expansion assays were sequenced with a different, Illumina-based TCR-beta assay.

Points the paper makes about the study in general: Pre-pandemic and post-infection samples were not both contributed by any donor, so tracing of the source of pre-existing responses was limited. Small numbers of patients and of tested TCRs limited the study. Sequencing naive versus memory cells indicated that the assay picks up memory recall responses, not primary responses primed during culture. About 65% of donors had memory CD4+ clonotypes that crossrecognized SARS-CoV-2 and at least one common cold coronavirus spike. Crossreactivity analysis was centred on spike protein, so crossreactivity against other viral proteins was not assessed. Crossreactive clones showed significantly weaker SARS-CoV-2-driven expansion than monoreactive clones, consistent with antigenic imprinting.

Trimming takes 1 base from V and 3 bases from J, and the germline ends sit 7 bases apart. From the cysteine through the phenylalanine, the CDR3 covers 14 amino acids. The read is trimmed to its CDR3 DNA, 42 bases read in frame from base 1. The germline V gene sets CDR1 to SGHDN and CDR2 to FVKESK. CD4+ T cells from unexposed donors were collected before the COVID-19 pandemic (2011-2018). To separate naive from memory CD4+ T cells, cryopreserved PBMCs first underwent CD4 enrichment and then EasySep naive CD4+ T cell enrichment. The leukapheresis product used for the unexposed donors was purchased from a commercial source. Ficoll-Paque PLUS gradient centrifugation was used to isolate PBMCs from either whole blood or leukapheresis product. PBMCs were either cryopreserved at -140°C or used fresh in the expansion assay. The QIAamp Micro DNA Kit was used to extract genomic DNA from the CD4+ T cells. Deep-resolution immunoSEQ TCR-beta sequencing was performed on DNA from uncultured naive and memory CD4+ T cells. As for how the authors treated the data: During preprocessing, nonproductive sequences were removed, as were CDR3s that did not start with C, did not end with F or W, or were shorter than 7 amino acids. Cultured and uncultured naive and memory CD4+ repertoires were searched for CDR3s previously identified as spike- and CEF-reactive. After three terminal residues were trimmed from each end, CDR3 homology was quantified as pairwise Levenshtein distance using the stringdist R package. In TCRdb, the immuneACCESS table is reduced to in-frame sequences with V and J assigned. These tables do not hold every clone; where another copy was compared, an unresolved V gene accounts for under half, and the others remain unexplained. V, J and clone size are those of that table, while D and trimming were read from the DNA. The sample includes some 68,000 clones, with just over 90% observed a single time. Of the sample, under 0.3% is held by the ten largest clones.

This sequence uses TRBV14 and TRBJ2-1; the D gene lacks a confident call. The receptor was derived from a human donor in good health. Sequenced: naive CD4+ T cells from PBMCs. According to the study, the label for this sample's cell subset or site signals: naive CD4+ T cells isolated by negative enrichment. The CDR3 protein is CASSQVVRYNEQFF. The nucleotide sequence is given as TGTGCCAGCAGCCAAGTTGTGCGCTACAATGAGCAGTTCTTC.